A selection of T cell receptor beta chains follows, all from one sample in a study of Ad26.COV2.S vaccination and SARS-CoV-2 variants. Libraries were prepared by immunoSEQ multiplex PCR; TCRdb keeps only in-frame clonotypes and omits some of them. The data hold about 480,000 clones, with around 88% observed a single time. The sequencing used peripheral blood, collected in a trial of Ad26.COV2.S vaccine versus placebo. The receptor set was obtained from a person between 18 and 65 years old who received the Ad26.COV2.S COVID-19 vaccine or a placebo. CDR3s include the opening cysteine and the closing phenylalanine or tryptophan. Expanded clones are given a class, and other clones once, few, many or no size at all.

v_call	clone_size	j_call	cdr3_aa
TRBV4-3	.	TRBJ1-2	CASSRRGSYGYTF
TRBV4-3	once	TRBJ1-2	CASSLGFRYGYTF
TRBV7-2	.	TRBJ2-3	CASSLDPGVDTQYF
TRBV29-1	.	TRBJ1-1	CSAIPMNTEAFF
TRBV20-1	.	TRBJ2-7	CSASTGYEQYF
TRBV7-2	.	TRBJ2-3	CASSLGGWGDTQYF
TRBV28	.	TRBJ1-1	CASSLGARNTEAFF
TRBV28	.	TRBJ1-2	CASSLFAGFYGYTF
TRBV21-1	.	TRBJ2-5	CASSKGGTPKETQYF
TRBV7-9	few	TRBJ2-3	CASSSLADTQYF
TRBV3-1/TRBV3-2	.	TRBJ2-3	CASSQGGGTDTQYF
TRBV6-5	.	TRBJ2-1	CASRTGGREQFF
TRBV6-5	.	TRBJ2-7	CASSLAGGMDEQYF
TRBV11-1	.	TRBJ2-2	CASSQMTRGTGELFF
TRBV27	once	TRBJ2-5	CASSLYGGGMETQYF
TRBV7-9	few	TRBJ2-2	CASSLIPWREDGGELFF
TRBV6-2/TRBV6-3	.	TRBJ2-7	CASSIGPHLAGGKVYEQYF
TRBV19	.	TRBJ2-1	CASSIGLAGGSDEQFF
TRBV29-1	.	TRBJ1-1	CSVLRRFNTEAFF
TRBV29-1	.	TRBJ2-6	CSVVAGGVSGANVLTF
TRBV12-3/TRBV12-4	.	TRBJ2-7	CASSRGGAYEQYF
TRBV20-1	once	TRBJ1-2	CSATGGEGYTF
TRBV5-6	.	TRBJ2-7	CASSLVGTSSYEQYF
TRBV6-2/TRBV6-3	once	TRBJ1-5	CASSWTATSNQPQHF
TRBV7-9	few	TRBJ1-1	CASSTETGMDTEAFF
TRBV7-9	.	TRBJ1-1	CASSSPIQRPGLDAEAFF
TRBV7-9	few	TRBJ1-5	CASSPETGGGQPQHF
TRBV28	.	TRBJ1-4	CASSSTGRNEKLFF
TRBV28	.	TRBJ1-4	CASRGTGVFEKLFF
TRBV12-5	.	TRBJ1-2	CASGADGYGYTF
TRBV7-9	.	TRBJ2-7	CASSSRLTSGRVREQYF
TRBV9	.	TRBJ1-1	CASSVGRGMGNTEAFF
TRBV28	.	TRBJ1-1	CASSLGRFGEAFF
TRBV7-2	.	TRBJ2-7	CASSLVGGGTSGSSYEQYF
TRBV7-9	.	TRBJ2-3	CASSKGGSTDTQYF
TRBV30	once	TRBJ1-1	CAWSARVWGEAFF
TRBV7-9	.	TRBJ1-1	CASSGSVARNTEAFF
TRBV5-4	.	TRBJ2-1	CASSFLGAGAVNEQFF
TRBV19	.	TRBJ1-2	CASIRRGSNYGYTF
TRBV5-4	.	TRBJ2-5	CASRSPGETQYF
TRBV29-1	once	TRBJ1-4	CSARSTNEKLFF